Below, one T cell receptor (beta chain) is given with its context. Its cognate antigen is unknown. Assay: immunoSEQ multiplex PCR; the TCRdb copy retains only in-frame clones and omits some. The sample contains about 1 million clones, about three quarters of which appear only once. The ends lost 6 bases at V and 0 bases at J; junction bases unmatched: 3. CDR1 is SQVTM, CDR2 ANQGSEA, per germline. The CDR3 runs to 13 residues. This entry belongs to a study of shared clonotypes between healthy human individuals. Regarding the study as a whole: Larger estimated richness was generally recorded for naive subsets relative to memory subsets.

The chain joins TRBV29-1 to TRBJ1-2; the match to TRBD1 covers 8 bases. Input material: memory CD4+ T cells sorted from blood. Subset meaning: CD45RA-negative fraction. This receptor was obtained from a man younger than 30 in good health. The CDR3 region is CSVRGQTNYGYTF. As DNA, the CDR3 is TGCAGCGTCAGGGGGCAGACTAACTATGGCTACACCTTC.